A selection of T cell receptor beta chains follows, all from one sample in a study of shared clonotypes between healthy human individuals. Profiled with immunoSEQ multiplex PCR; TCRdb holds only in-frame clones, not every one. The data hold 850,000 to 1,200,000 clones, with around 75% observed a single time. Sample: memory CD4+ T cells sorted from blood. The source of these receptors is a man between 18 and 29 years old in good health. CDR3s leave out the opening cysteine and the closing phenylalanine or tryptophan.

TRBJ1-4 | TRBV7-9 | ASSLWGNEKLF
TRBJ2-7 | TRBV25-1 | ASSESVGEQY
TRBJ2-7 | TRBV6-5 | ASRYRGGNSYEQY
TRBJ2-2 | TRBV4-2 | ASSPPTGELF
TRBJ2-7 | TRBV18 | ASSPHPGSSYEQY
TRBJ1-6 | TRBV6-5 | ASSGIGTGNSPLH
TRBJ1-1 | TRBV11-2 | ASSLKGWGTEAF
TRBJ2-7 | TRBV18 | ASSPTGLGEQY
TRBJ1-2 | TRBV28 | ANQGNYGYT
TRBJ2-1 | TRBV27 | ASSLGSPGLAGAKQF
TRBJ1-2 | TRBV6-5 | ASRDRDRGGYT
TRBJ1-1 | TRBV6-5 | ASSFATGNTEAF
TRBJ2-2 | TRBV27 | ASRRDGNTGELF
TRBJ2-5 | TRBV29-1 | SVGALGTGKTQY
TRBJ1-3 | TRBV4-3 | ASSQALQGAGNTIY
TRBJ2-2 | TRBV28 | ASNGGAAGELF
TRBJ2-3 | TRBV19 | ASSLWGLAGESTDTQY